This T cell receptor beta chain is from a study of blood T cells in healthy people across ages (dated by TCRdb to between 2015 and 2016). Looking at the study overall: In model experiments, template switching captured about one uniquely barcoded TCR beta cDNA molecule for every two T cells. To track age-related changes in TCR beta repertoire diversity, the study relied on deep sequencing normalized with unique cDNA molecular identifiers. The donors were divided into four age groups: young (average around 15 years), middle-aged (approximately 41), aged (about 60) and long-lived (roughly 88). To avoid experimental bias, donors of different ages were randomly spread across the sequencing lanes. The study analyzed two additional independent replicas of 1 million unique cDNA reads from the same blood draw for two donors, one aged 18 to 30 and one aged 80 or older. What the study reported, not specific to this receptor: Estimates of total diversity based on one million sequenced T cells were regarded as lower bounds and as underestimates. Conclusive comparison of naive and antigen-experienced compartments was prevented by the profiling of bulk unsorted PBMCs. As age increased, observed TCR beta diversity per million T cells dropped in a roughly linear way, and a significant reduction was already evident by age about 40. Compared with the aged group, the long-lived group had more naive CD4+ T cells, fewer expanded clones and increased TCR diversity, suggesting age selection. Because donor CMV infection status was unknown, age-related changes in expanded clonotypes were potentially confounded. Observed TCR beta diversity correlated strongly with the percentage of naive T cells measured by flow cytometry.

The donors were some 36 Caucasian individuals from Russia, aged roughly 6 to 90 years, who were systemically healthy. Approximately 10 milliliters of peripheral blood were collected from each donor into EDTA-treated Vacutainer tubes. Ficoll-Paque density-gradient centrifugation was used to isolate PBMCs, with at least 6.5 million per sample. Trizol reagent was used to extract total RNA from the PBMCs, yielding at least 6 micrograms per sample. The percentages of naive CD45RAhigh/CD27high T cells were determined by flow cytometry on a PBMC aliquot from every donor. This clonotype appeared once. What this receptor recognizes is not known. No base quality information exists; no much larger clone differs at one position. The cysteine opens and the phenylalanine closes a CDR3 of 19 amino acids. Kept here is only the CDR3 DNA, which spans 57 bases and is read in frame from base 1. Cut back by 0 bases and 4 bases, the V and J ends lie 25 bases apart. CDR1 is given as LGHDT and CDR2 as YNNKEL, both from the germline V gene (reference sequence).

The library was obtained by 5' RACE. TCRdb records Illumina HiSeq 2500 as the sequencer. A second PCR of about 6 to 12 cycles was run with a J-beta primer mix and a sample-barcoded 5' primer. Each TCR beta cDNA molecule received a unique molecular identifier from a template-switch 5' adaptor carrying 12 random nucleotides. At least 3 million CDR3-containing paired-end reads were obtained from each sample. First-strand cDNA synthesis was performed from all RNA using the Mint cDNA synthesis kit, with priming by a TRBC-specific oligonucleotide. All cDNA was treated with uracil-DNA glycosylase and then went through a first 18-cycle PCR with the universal primers M1SS and BC2_uni_R. The authors' pipeline ran thus. Each sample was normalized by randomly selecting 1 million high-quality reads, each carrying a distinct molecular identifier. Instead of being binned into consensus sequences, reads with shared molecular identifiers were discarded. CDR3 identification, clonotype clustering and error correction used MiTCR with a Q25 quality threshold and the strictest error-elimination algorithm. A nonparametric unseen species model using Euler transformation provided a lower-bound estimate of total TCR beta diversity. TCRdb handled the public reads itself, with Q25 trimming in fastp and clone calling in MiXCR, and kept productive beta chains. One record per CDR3 amino acid sequence lists the most common genes and DNA. The authors' filters were not applied to this entry. The sample contains about 1.4 million distinct CDR3 sequences, approximately 59% of them found a single time. The ten largest account for 6.7% of the sample.

Sequenced sample: blood. The rearranged segments are TRBV3-1 and TRBJ2-7; D gene: possibly TRBD2, on 6 matching bases. The TCR was taken from a young man in good health. The sequence in DNA is TGTGCCAGCAGCCAAGATGGGGGGAATCGCGGGGCCTTGATTTACGAGCAGTACTTC. It specifies CASSQDGGNRGALIYEQYF.